This T cell receptor (beta chain) was recovered during a study of cytomegalovirus exposure and HLA in healthy donors. The primer mix had 60 Vbeta and 13 Jbeta primers. The protocol was immunoSEQ multiplex PCR, while the TCRdb copy is restricted to in-frame clones and leaves out a portion. The table has roughly 120,000 clones, 80% seen once. Germline lookup yields CDR1 SGHRS and CDR2 YFSETQ. V lost 4 bases, J lost 1 base, and 15 bases lay in between. The length of the CDR3 is 15 residues. Points from the study as a whole: Earlier analysis looked at TCR beta V segments, and most were productive about 90% or about 30% of the time. The authors later found HLA-associated TCR beta chains more clonally expanded than equally common others. Researchers left out some V segments, among them TRBV6-2 and TRBV6-3, as indistinguishable.

Comments on this clone: Its matching antigen is unknown.

The chain combines TRBV5-1 with TRBJ2-7, with D maybe TRBD2 (6 bases). This clonotype originated in a man aged 25 to 40 in good health and CMV-seronegative. Sequencing was carried out using PBMCs. The CDR3 loop reads CASSPGRGSSYEQYF. DNA of the CDR3: TGCGCCAGCAGCCCCGGACGGGGGAGTTCCTACGAGCAGTACTTC.